Presented here are 10 T cell receptor beta chains from one specimen sequenced in a study of patients and donors after allogeneic stem cell transplantation. TCRdb fed the RT-PCR reads into MiXCR, producing one record per CDR3 protein. The sample records about 960,000 distinct CDR3 sequences, under 20% being singletons. Sequences were obtained from blood, either unsorted or a sorted T cell fraction (not recorded which). The source is a human donor who was either an allogeneic HSCT recipient or a stem cell or donor lymphocyte infusion donor (not recorded which). It is not recorded whose cells these are; they may come from a transplant donor.

The rearrangement uses TRBV4-1 and TRBJ2-3; a possible D gene is TRBD2 (6 bases). V lost 1 base, J lost 3 bases, and 14 bases lay in between. Looked up from germline, CDR1 is MGHRA and CDR2 is YSYEKL. CDR3 length: 16 amino acids. The CDR3 region has the DNA TGCGCCAGCAGCCAAGCTCCCATCGCGGGGACAGATACGCAGTATTTT. It encodes CASSQAPIAGTDTQYF.

This clonotype has only a few counts. The CDR3 nucleotides are TGCAGTGTTTCGGGATCCTACGAGCAGTACTTC. Translation gives CSVSGSYEQYF. This sequence joins TRBV20-1 and TRBJ2-7; tentative D call: TRBD2 (5 bases). This CDR3 is 11 amino acids long. The ends were cut back, 7 bases at V and 1 base at J, with 8 bases in the middle. Germline V CDR1 and CDR2: DFQATT, SNEGSKA (reference sequence).

This chain uses TRBV30 with TRBJ2-7; D is unclear. Germline V lookup: CDR1 GTSNPN, CDR2 SVGIG (reference sequence). This CDR3 spans 8 amino acids. V was cut by 4 bases and J by 9 bases, with 4 bases left in between. In DNA, the CDR3 is TGTGCCTGGAACGCGCAGTACTTC. As protein: CAWNAQYF.

The rearrangement uses TRBV5-1 and TRBJ1-1; no firm D call. Trimming cost V 0 bases and J 0 bases, with 9 bases left between them. CDR1 is SGHRS, CDR2 YFSETQ, per germline. This CDR3 region has 15 residues. CDR3 DNA sequence: TGCGCCAGCAGCTTGGAGCGGCGCCTGAACACTGAAGCTTTCTTT. Translated, it gives CASSLERRLNTEAFF.

The V and J genes are TRBV7-8 and TRBJ2-5; no definite D call. CDR1 and CDR2 (germline): SGHVS, FQNEAQ. This CDR3 has 14 residues. V shed 6 bases and J shed 6 bases, with 17 bases lying between them. The CDR3 DNA reads as TGTGCCAGCAGAAAACAAATGGGGAAACAGACCCAGTACTTC. Residues: CASRKQMGKQTQYF.

V usage is TRBV7-2 and J usage is TRBJ2-7; D gene unclear. The CDR3 contains 13 residues. CDR1 is SGHTA, CDR2 FQGNSA, per germline. Trimming removed 4 bases from V and 4 bases from J, with 11 bases in between. In DNA, the CDR3 is TGTGCCAGCAGCTCCCCGGCACTTTACGAGCAGTACTTC. Residues: CASSSPALYEQYF. Supplemented by reference TRBV7-2 and TRBJ2-7, the full variable domain reads GAGVSQSPSNKVTEKGKDVELRCDPISGHTALYWYRQSLGQGLEFLIYFQGNSAPDKSGLPSDRFSAERTGGSVSTLTIQRTQQEDSAVYLCASSSPALYEQYFGPGTRLTVT.

This rearrangement joins TRBV12-5 to TRBJ1-2, with 8 positions matching TRBD1. Germline V lookup: CDR1 LGHNT, CDR2 FRNRAP. V shed 7 bases, J shed 7 bases, and the junction held 20 bases outside the gene matches. CDR3 length: 17 residues. The CDR3: CASALRTGLGDTRGYTF. The DNA for the CDR3 is TGTGCTAGTGCCCTCCGGACAGGGTTGGGCGATACTCGTGGCTACACCTTC. The full variable domain, rest sourced from reference TRBV12-5 and TRBJ1-2, is DARVTQTPRHKVTEMGQEVTMRCQPILGHNTVFWYRQTMMQGLELLAYFRNRAPLDDSGMPKDRFSAEMPDATLATLKIQPSEPRDSAVYFCASALRTGLGDTRGYTFGSGTRLTVV.

In its sample, this clonotype was seen many times. The chain recombines TRBV12-3 or TRBV12-4 with TRBJ2-1; TRBD1 matches 8 bases. The CDR3 is 14 amino acids. The J segment lost 6 bases and the V segment lost 3 bases, leaving 4 bases of the junction unmatched. The CDR3 DNA follows: TGTGCCAGCAGTTTTCAGGGGGCGCGCAATGAGCAGTTCTTC. As protein: CASSFQGARNEQFF.

This clonotype has a handful of counts. The chain combines TRBV4-1 with TRBJ2-2; the D is unclear. The V gene lost 3 bases and the J gene lost 6 bases, with 8 bases spanning the gap. Germline V gives CDR1 MGHRA, CDR2 YSYEKL. This CDR3 has 13 amino acids. CDR3: CASSQRWAGELFF. CDR3 DNA sequence: TGCGCCAGCAGCCAGAGGTGGGCCGGGGAGCTGTTTTTT.

This clonotype has ten or more counts. The chain combines TRBV30 with TRBJ2-7; the D is unclear. Trimming stripped 0 bases from V and 4 bases from J, with 4 bases between. Germline CDR1 GTSNPN, CDR2 SVGIG (reference sequence). This CDR3 is built from 11 residues. The CDR3 reads CAWSVGYEQYF. The CDR3 DNA follows: TGTGCCTGGAGTGTTGGGTACGAGCAGTACTTC. Drawing the rest from reference TRBV30 and TRBJ2-7, the complete variable domain is SQTIHQWPATLVQPVGSPLSLECTVEGTSNPNLYWYRQAAGRGLQLLFYSVGIGQISSEVPQNLSASRPQDRQFILSSKKLLLSDSGFYLCAWSVGYEQYFGPGTRLTVT.